Presented here are 21 T cell receptor beta chains from one specimen sequenced in a study of post-analysis software for immune sequencing data. Whole-study results and caveats: Controls had lower frequencies than patients of five TRBV segments, which included TRBV5-6, TRBV5-1 and TRBV20-1.

Presence of unique molecular identifiers characterized the TCR beta cDNA libraries. TCRdb re-derived calls from the PCR reads in MiXCR, one entry per CDR3 protein. The sample shows roughly 700,000 distinct CDR3 sequences, just under 30% of them seen only once. Their antigen targets remain unknown. The sequenced material came from blood. These receptors came from a girl aged 10 to 17 with multiple sclerosis.

On this clonotype: The junction departs from germline at one end; a sequencing error may be responsible. J is TRBJ1-2 and V is TRBV20-1; D is perhaps TRBD1 (6 bases). This CDR3 comprises 13 residues. Germline lookup yields CDR1 DFQATT and CDR2 SNEGSKA (reference sequence). The CDR3: CSARGGRNYGNTF. The DNA for the CDR3 is TGCAGTGCTAGAGGGGGGCGAAACTATGGCAACACCTTC.

This clonotype was seen repeatedly, ten times or more. The V and J genes are TRBV29-1 and TRBJ2-4, with 10 bases aligning to TRBD1. The CDR3 is 13 amino acids. J gave up 6 bases and V 5 bases, and 4 bases lay outside the gene matches. Germline CDR1 reads SQVTM; CDR2 reads ANQGSEA. The CDR3 bases are TGCAGCGTTAGACAGGGGGCGTCAAACATTCAGTACTTC. This translates into CSVRQGASNIQYF.

Comment on this clonotype: At one of its ends the junction is not consistent with the germline gene, which may arise from a read error. V gene TRBV29-1 combines with J gene TRBJ2-5, with 8 bases matching TRBD1. This CDR3 is built from 15 residues. Germline V gene lookup returns CDR1 SQVTM and CDR2 ANQGSEA. DNA of the CDR3: TGTAGCGTCTTCCGGGCAGGGGGCTATCAAGAGACCCAGTACTTC. Protein sequence: CSVFRAGGYQETQYF. Full variable domain (outside the CDR3, taken from reference TRBV29-1 and TRBJ2-5): SAVISQKPSRDICQRGTSLTIQCQVDSQVTMMFWYRQQPGQSLTLIATANQGSEATYESGFVIDKFPISRPNLTFSTLTVSNMSPEDSSIYLCSVFRAGGYQETQYFGPGTRLLVL.

The V gene is TRBV9, the J gene TRBJ1-2, with a weak D call TRBD1 (5 bases). Germline values: CDR1 SGDLS, CDR2 YYNGEE. Trimming took 0 bases from V and 2 from J, leaving 14 bases between them. The CDR3 has 16 residues. For the CDR3, the DNA is TGTGCCAGCAGCGTAGTACTAACAGGCCGGAACTATGGCTACACCTTC. This codes for CASSVVLTGRNYGYTF.

This clonotype was recorded once. The J gene is TRBJ1-1, the V gene TRBV3-1, with 7 positions matching TRBD1. V lost 1 base and J lost 5; bases outside the gene matches: 10. CDR1 LGHDT and CDR2 YNNKEL come from the germline V gene (reference sequence). This CDR3 contains 16 residues. CDR3 in DNA: TGTGCCAGCAGCCAAGGGCCCCTTCAGGGGGAAACTGAAGCTTTCTTT. Its protein product is CASSQGPLQGETEAFF. The variable domain in full, with the rest retrieved from reference TRBV3-1 and TRBJ1-1, is DTAVSQTPKYLVTQMGNDKSIKCEQNLGHDTMYWYKQDSKKFLKIMFSYNNKELIINETVPNRFSPKSPDKAHLNLHINSLELGDSAVYFCASSQGPLQGETEAFFGQGTRLTVV.

The rearrangement links TRBV29-1 to TRBJ1-6, with D perhaps TRBD1 (5 bases). In germline, CDR1 is SQVTM, CDR2 ANQGSEA. V gave up 8 bases and J gave up 5 bases, with 19 bases separating them. This CDR3 has 15 residues. In DNA, the CDR3 is TGCAGCCCATCTACCCAGGGATTCCATAATTCACCCCTCCACTTT. Its translation: CSPSTQGFHNSPLHF.

This clonotype was seen more than once but under ten times. The rearrangement links TRBV2 to TRBJ2-5; D may be TRBD1 or TRBD2 (5 bases each). Looked up from germline, CDR1 is SNHLY and CDR2 is FYNNEI. The CDR3 covers 14 residues. Between the trimmed V and J ends, which lost 6 bases and 1 base, there was a span of 12 bases. CDR3 DNA sequence: TGTGCCAGCAGGGGACGGGTACTCCAAGAGACCCAGTACTTC. Protein: CASRGRVLQETQYF.

The chain recombines TRBV20-1 with TRBJ1-1, with D maybe TRBD1 (5 bases). CDR1 is DFQATT, CDR2 SNEGSKA, per germline (reference sequence). The CDR3 loop spans 14 amino acids. DNA of the CDR3: TGCAGCCACACGAGTGGGGGAAGGGACACTGAAGCTTTCTTT. Residues: CSHTSGGRDTEAFF.

This sequence joins TRBV20-1 and TRBJ2-3; D may be TRBD1 or TRBD2 (6 bases each). Between the trimmed V and J ends, which lost 3 bases and 1 base, there was a span of 11 bases. The CDR3 runs 14 residues. Germline CDR1 and CDR2: DFQATT and SNEGSKA (reference sequence). The CDR3 nucleotides are TGCAGTGCTAGCCCCGGGGGCGGCACAGATACGCAGTATTTT. This codes for CSASPGGGTDTQYF.

This clonotype was counted only a few times. This sequence joins TRBV24-1 and TRBJ2-3; D may be TRBD2 (5 bases). The ends were cut back, 2 bases at V and 1 base at J, with 12 bases in the middle. This CDR3 spans 16 amino acids. Per germline, CDR1 KGHDR and CDR2 SFDVKD. The CDR3 DNA is TGTGCCACCAGTGATTGGGTCGGGGTGGGCACAGATACGCAGTATTTT. Translation gives CATSDWVGVGTDTQYF.

This clonotype showed up just a few times. The chain employs TRBV20-1 and TRBJ2-1; D could derive from TRBD1 or TRBD2 (5 bases each). Germline V gene lookup returns CDR1 DFQATT and CDR2 SNEGSKA (reference sequence). The ends were cut back, 3 bases at V and 7 bases at J, with 19 bases in the middle. The CDR3 runs to 15 residues. CDR3 sequence (DNA): TGCAGTGCTAGGACGGGGCTATTGGGGGATAATGAGCAGTTCTTC. Translated: CSARTGLLGDNEQFF.

This clonotype was found a few times. The chain combines TRBV6-1 with TRBJ2-1, with a possible D match to TRBD2 (5 bases). V was pared by 1 base and J by 4 bases, with 14 bases between. The CDR3 has 16 amino acids. Germline-derived CDR1 and CDR2 are MNHNS and SASEGT. The CDR3 DNA reads as TGTGCCAGCAGTGAAGATGTTCGGCGGAGGTACAATGAGCAGTTCTTC. The encoded protein is CASSEDVRRRYNEQFF.

This clonotype appeared a few times. This chain connects TRBV20-1 to TRBJ2-3; D gene unclear. CDR1 is DFQATT and CDR2 is SNEGSKA in the germline V gene (reference sequence). The CDR3 consists of 11 residues. V was clipped by 5 bases and J by 6 bases, with 9 bases between them. The CDR3, as DNA: TGCAGTGCTGAAAATTTGGATACGCAGTATTTT. Encoded protein: CSAENLDTQYF.

The V call is TRBV10-3, the J call TRBJ2-7; 10 positions agree with TRBD1. Losses at the gene ends were 11 bases for V and 6 bases for J; bases not matched to a gene: 7. The CDR3 contains 12 residues. Germline values: CDR1 ENHRY, CDR2 SYGVKD. The CDR3 DNA follows: TGTGCCGTCGGGACAGGGGAGGGCGAGCAGTACTTC. This translates into CAVGTGEGEQYF.

J is TRBJ2-7 and V is TRBV27; perhaps TRBD2 as D (6 bases). The germline V gene has CDR1 MNHEY and CDR2 SMNVEV (reference sequence). This CDR3 has 12 amino acids. Trimming cost V 3 bases and J 6 bases, with 9 bases left between them. CDR3 DNA: TGTGCCAGCAGTTTTAGGGGAGGCGAGCAGTACTTC. It is translated as CASSFRGGEQYF.

This clonotype has more than one count but fewer than ten. The rearrangement uses TRBV10-3 and TRBJ2-4, with D perhaps matching TRBD1 or TRBD2 (5 bases each). Germline CDR1 and CDR2: ENHRY and SYGVKD. Trimming removed 8 bases at V and 7 bases at J, with 21 bases between. The CDR3 is made up of 15 amino acids. CDR3 loop: CAIASTGTPGNIQYF. For the CDR3, the DNA is TGTGCCATCGCCAGTACCGGGACCCCTGGGAACATTCAGTACTTC.

The rearrangement joins TRBV9 to TRBJ2-5; D unresolved. Germline V gene sequence: CDR1 SGDLS, CDR2 YYNGEE. This CDR3 has 14 residues. The germline V and J ends were trimmed by 0 bases and 1 base, with 7 bases remaining between them. The CDR3 DNA sequence: TGTGCCAGCAGCGTAGGCAGCTCCCAAGAGACCCAGTACTTC. Encoded protein: CASSVGSSQETQYF.

This clonotype turned up a few times. The chain links TRBV18 to TRBJ2-1; D is unresolved. The CDR3 has 13 residues. V lost 6 bases, J lost 8 bases, and 14 bases lay in between. In germline, CDR1 is KGHSH, CDR2 LQKENI. The CDR3 spells CASSSRAWDEQFF. DNA for the CDR3: TGTGCCAGCTCCTCAAGGGCATGGGATGAGCAGTTCTTC.

This rearrangement joins TRBV10-3 to TRBJ1-1, with TRBD1 identical over 7 bases. The CDR3 sequence is 14 residues long. J was trimmed by 1 base and V by 6 bases; bases with no gene match: 5. Germline V gene sequence: CDR1 ENHRY, CDR2 SYGVKD. This chain's CDR3 is CAIRRTGENTEAFF. CDR3 DNA sequence: TGTGCCATCAGGCGTACAGGGGAGAACACTGAAGCTTTCTTT.

The chain has TRBV29-1 and TRBJ1-2, with TRBD1 as a possible D gene (6 bases). This CDR3 has 12 amino acids. Germline-derived CDR1 and CDR2 are SQVTM and ANQGSEA. Trimming stripped 4 bases from V and 8 bases from J, with 14 bases between. CDR3 coding DNA: TGCAGCGTTGGAGCGGGGGCGAGAGGCTACACCTTC. This gives the protein CSVGAGARGYTF. Using reference TRBV29-1 and TRBJ1-2 for the parts outside the CDR3, the full variable domain is SAVISQKPSRDICQRGTSLTIQCQVDSQVTMMFWYRQQPGQSLTLIATANQGSEATYESGFVIDKFPISRPNLTFSTLTVSNMSPEDSSIYLCSVGAGARGYTFGSGTRLTVV.

The gene calls are TRBV7-2 and TRBJ1-2; the match to TRBD1 covers 7 bases. The germline CDR1 and CDR2 sequences are SGHTA and FQGNSA. CDR3 size: 14 residues. CDR3 in amino acids: CDSSTRQGTGGYTF. CDR3 bases: TGTGACAGTAGCACCCGACAGGGCACGGGCGGCTACACCTTC. The full variable domain, its missing parts supplied by reference TRBV7-2 and TRBJ1-2, is GAGVSQSPSNKVTEKGKDVELRCDPISGHTALYWYRQSLGQGLEFLIYFQGNSAPDKSGLPSDRFSAERTGGSVSTLTIQRTQQEDSAVYLCDSSTRQGTGGYTFGSGTRLTVV.